This T cell receptor beta chain was retrieved from a study of cytomegalovirus exposure and HLA in healthy donors. Across the whole study: Early release data held 80 million to 100 million unique TCRs from HLA-typed donors. Findings and caveats of the study: Reports indicate that TCR beta sequences accurately predicted the HLA-A and HLA-B alleles of most subjects.

Turning to this clone: As yet, its antigen is unknown.

With 5 bases removed from V and 8 bases from J, the gap between germline ends came to 24 bases. CDR1 and CDR2 from the germline V gene are KGHSH and LQKENI. This CDR3 comprises 17 residues. In the PCR, 60 Vbeta and 13 Jbeta primers were used. Produced via immunoSEQ multiplex PCR; TCRdb's table is partial and in-frame only. The sample records 90,000 to 120,000 clones, roughly 82% being singletons. The receptor comes from a man aged 25-40 years in good health and CMV-seropositive. The chain is built from TRBV18 and TRBJ1-4, with D perhaps matching TRBD1 (6 bases). Source material: PBMCs. CDR3 region: CASSSRLTQGGYEKLFF. In nucleotides, the CDR3 is TGTGCCAGCTCATCCCGACTCACACAGGGCGGATACGAAAAACTGTTTTTT.